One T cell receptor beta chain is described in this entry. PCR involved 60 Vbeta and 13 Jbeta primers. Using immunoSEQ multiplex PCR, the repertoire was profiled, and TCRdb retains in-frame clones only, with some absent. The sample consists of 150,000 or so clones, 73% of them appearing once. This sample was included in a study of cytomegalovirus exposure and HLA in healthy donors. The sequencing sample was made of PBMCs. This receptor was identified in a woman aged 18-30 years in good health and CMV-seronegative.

CDR3 in amino acids: CASSFRTGQETQYF. The CDR3 DNA follows: TGTGCCAGCAGTTTCAGGACAGGGCAAGAGACCCAGTACTTC. The chain is built from TRBV2 and TRBJ2-5; 8 positions match TRBD1. After removal of 5 bases from V and 2 bases from J, the junction contained 4 bases not matched to a gene. Germline loops: CDR1 SNHLY, CDR2 FYNNEI. The CDR3 contains 14 residues.